This TCR beta chain was recorded in a study of T cells after yellow fever vaccination. Study-wide results and caveats: Abundant clonotypes (contaminants from the bulk population) could be present in FACS-sorted repertoires.

Comments on this clonotype: Antigen: not known.

TCRdb analysed the 5' RACE reads with MiXCR anew, one entry per CDR3 protein. The profile shows some 240,000 distinct CDR3 sequences, 3.6% of them singletons. This clonotype originated in a man aged 18-30 years who received the YFV17D yellow fever vaccine. The sample in question was PBMCs, obtained 15 days after the yellow fever booster vaccination.

The CDR3 spells CASSEGGYIQYF. Written as DNA, the CDR3 is TGTGCCAGCAGTGAGGGAGGCTACATTCAGTACTTC. This chain joins TRBV2 and TRBJ2-4, with D maybe TRBD2 (6 bases). The CDR3 contains 12 residues. V dropped 3 bases and J dropped 8 bases, with 8 bases sitting between them. Germline assignment: CDR1 SNHLY and CDR2 FYNNEI.